A single sample is the source of the 26 T cell receptor beta chains below, sequenced in a study of long-term antiretroviral therapy in people with HIV. A v3.0 immunoSEQ assay was performed at survey level. Method: immunoSEQ multiplex PCR; TCRdb's copy keeps in-frame clones and lacks some. The sample contains about 25,000 clones, around four fifths of which appear only once. Sequencing was performed on unsorted PBMCs, taken 3 years after starting antiretroviral therapy. The source of these receptors is a man in his late teens or twenties with HIV.

This clone was observed a handful of times. This chain connects TRBV27 to TRBJ1-2; D unclear. The CDR3 length is 13 residues. V lost 2 bases to trimming and J lost 6 bases, with 10 bases between them. Germline assignment: CDR1 MNHEY and CDR2 SMNVEV (reference sequence). In DNA, the CDR3 is TGTGCCAGCAGTTTAGGTCAGAGGGATGGCTACACCTTC. This sequence encodes CASSLGQRDGYTF.

The rearrangement links TRBV11-2 to TRBJ2-1, with 9 positions matching TRBD2. CDR3 size: 12 residues. Germline CDR1 is SGHAT and CDR2 is FQNNGV. J was trimmed by 14 bases and V by 5 bases; bases with no gene match: 7. In DNA form, the CDR3 reads TGTGCCAGCAGCCGTAGCGGGGGAAAGGAGTTCTTC. Its protein is CASSRSGGKEFF.

This clone was counted between two and nine times. V is TRBV19 and J is TRBJ1-5; D might be TRBD1 (6 bases). The CDR3 is 17 amino acids. Germline V gives CDR1 LNHDA, CDR2 SQIVND (reference sequence). V was cut by 1 base and J by 0 bases, with 13 bases left in between. CDR3 DNA: TGTGCCAGTAGTATAGTATGGGGACATTATAGCAATCAGCCCCAGCATTTT. Protein product: CASSIVWGHYSNQPQHF.

The J gene is TRBJ2-7, the V gene TRBV25-1, with D tentatively TRBD2 (5 bases). This CDR3 spans 15 amino acids. Deletions cut 0 bases from V and 6 bases from J, with 15 bases between. Germline V gives CDR1 MGHDK, CDR2 SYGVNS. The CDR3 nucleotides read TGTGCCAGCAGTGAATATGGACTCCCGTTCGTCGAGCAGTACTTC. The encoded protein is CASSEYGLPFVEQYF.

DNA of the CDR3: TGTGCCAGCAGCTCCCCAGGGATCAATCAGCCCCAGCATTTT. This translates into CASSSPGINQPQHF. V is TRBV5-8 and J is TRBJ1-5, with D possibly TRBD1 on 5 matching bases. The CDR3 contains 14 residues. The ends were cut back, 3 bases at V and 3 bases at J, with 10 bases in the middle. Germline V gene lookup returns CDR1 SGHTS and CDR2 YDEGEE.

The genes are TRBV30 and TRBJ1-4; perhaps TRBD1 as D (5 bases). The V gene's germline CDR1 is GTSNPN and CDR2 SVGIG (reference sequence). V shed 0 bases and J shed 5 bases, with 7 bases lying between them. The CDR3 has 13 amino acids. The CDR3 DNA reads TGTGCCTGGAGTGTAGGGGCGAATGAAAAACTGTTTTTT. It is translated as CAWSVGANEKLFF. Full variable domain (missing parts from reference TRBV30 and TRBJ1-4): SQTIHQWPATLVQPVGSPLSLECTVEGTSNPNLYWYRQAAGRGLQLLFYSVGIGQISSEVPQNLSASRPQDRQFILSSKKLLLSDSGFYLCAWSVGANEKLFFGSGTQLSVL.

The chain employs TRBV15 and TRBJ1-6; D ambiguous. The CDR3 is 19 amino acids. Germline CDR1 LNHNV, CDR2 YYDKDF (reference sequence). Trimming removed 0 bases at V and 0 bases at J, with 15 bases between. In nucleotides, the CDR3 is TGTGCCACCAGCAGAGATTATTTAGGCGGAAACTCCTATAATTCACCCCTCCACTTT. Translating gives CATSRDYLGGNSYNSPLHF.

J is TRBJ2-5 and V is TRBV7-9; TRBD2 agrees at 7 bases. The CDR3 is 13 residues long. Per germline, CDR1 SEHNR and CDR2 FQNEAQ (reference sequence). V lost 8 bases to trimming and J lost 3 bases; unmatched junction nucleotides: 6. The CDR3, as DNA: TGTGCCAGCGGGGGACTACCGGAAGAGACCCAGTACTTC. Translating gives CASGGLPEETQYF. The full variable domain, rest sourced from reference TRBV7-9 and TRBJ2-5, is DTGVSQNPRHKITKRGQNVTFRCDPISEHNRLYWYRQTLGQGPEFLTYFQNEAQLEKSRLLSDRFSAERPKGSFSTLEIQRTEQGDSAMYLCASGGLPEETQYFGPGTRLLVL.

This clone appeared once. The rearrangement joins TRBV30 to TRBJ2-1; D not certain. V was trimmed by 2 bases and J by 3 bases, leaving 14 bases between them. Germline V gene data show CDR1 as GTSNPN and CDR2 as SVGIG (reference sequence). CDR3 length equals 15 residues. As DNA, the CDR3 is TGTGCCTGGAGTAGCCGTGCGGCCGACTACAATGAGCAGTTCTTC. Its translation: CAWSSRAADYNEQFF. The whole variable domain, filled in from reference TRBV30 and TRBJ2-1, reads SQTIHQWPATLVQPVGSPLSLECTVEGTSNPNLYWYRQAAGRGLQLLFYSVGIGQISSEVPQNLSASRPQDRQFILSSKKLLLSDSGFYLCAWSSRAADYNEQFFGPGTRLTVL.

This clone appeared a single time. J is TRBJ2-7 and V is TRBV11-2; 7 nucleotides agree with TRBD1. This CDR3 comprises 15 residues. Germline CDR1 reads SGHAT; CDR2 reads FQNNGV. The V segment lost 3 bases and the J segment 0 bases; nucleotides outside the gene matches: 5. The chain's CDR3 is CASSFSRDSSYEQYF. CDR3 sequence (DNA): TGTGCCAGCAGCTTCTCCCGGGACAGCTCCTACGAGCAGTACTTC.

The gene calls are TRBV6-1 and TRBJ2-3; D possibly uses TRBD1 or TRBD2 (5 bases each). Trimming took off 5 bases at V and 0 bases at J, with 9 bases between the two ends. Per germline, CDR1 MNHNS and CDR2 SASEGT. The CDR3 is 14 residues long. This chain's CDR3 is CASSRGHSTDTQYF. CDR3 bases: TGTGCCAGCAGTCGGGGCCATAGCACAGATACGCAGTATTTT.

This chain uses TRBV28 with TRBJ1-5, with D maybe TRBD1 (6 bases). V dropped 3 bases and J dropped 7 bases, with 10 bases sitting between them. The CDR3 runs 13 residues. Germline assignment: CDR1 MDHEN and CDR2 SYDVKM. Here the CDR3 reads CASSFRGGQPQHF. As DNA, the CDR3 is TGTGCCAGCAGTTTCCGAGGGGGACAGCCCCAGCATTTT.

J is TRBJ2-1 and V is TRBV28, with D perhaps matching TRBD1 or TRBD2 (5 bases each). The CDR3 length is 12 residues. Germline V CDR1 and CDR2: MDHEN, SYDVKM. The ends were cut back, 1 base at V and 9 bases at J, with 7 bases in the middle. CDR3 sequence: CASSLFGGEQFF. The CDR3 DNA sequence: TGTGCCAGCAGTTTATTTGGGGGTGAGCAGTTCTTC.

The genes are TRBV28 and TRBJ2-7; D is unresolved. This CDR3 region has 14 residues. Trimming took 4 bases from V and 4 from J, leaving 14 bases between them. Germline loops: CDR1 MDHEN, CDR2 SYDVKM. The CDR3 loop is CASSSLETPYEQYF. DNA for the CDR3: TGTGCCAGCAGTTCCCTAGAGACACCATACGAGCAGTACTTC.

This clone has a single count. The V gene is TRBV18, the J gene TRBJ2-7; D not resolved. The CDR3 contains 11 residues. V was pared by 3 bases and J by 5 bases, with 5 bases between. Germline V CDR1 and CDR2: KGHSH, LQKENI. The CDR3 DNA sequence: TGTGCCAGCTCACCTCAGAACGAGCAGTACTTC. Its protein is CASSPQNEQYF.

The chain has TRBV2 and TRBJ2-3; 7 bases fit TRBD1. The CDR3 spans 15 residues. Germline V gene lookup returns CDR1 SNHLY and CDR2 FYNNEI. The J segment lost 1 base and the V segment lost 6 bases, leaving 7 bases of the junction unmatched. Here the CDR3 reads CASRLQGTRTDTQYF. CDR3 nucleotide sequence: TGTGCCAGCAGATTACAGGGGACCCGCACAGATACGCAGTATTTT. Complete variable domain (other parts from reference TRBV2 and TRBJ2-3): EPEVTQTPSHQVTQMGQEVILRCVPISNHLYFYWYRQILGQKVEFLVSFYNNEISEKSEIFDDQFSVERPDGSNFTLKIRSTKLEDSAMYFCASRLQGTRTDTQYFGPGTRLTVL.

The chain recombines TRBV18 with TRBJ1-4, with 10 bases identical to TRBD1. This CDR3 has 15 residues. V dropped 3 bases and J dropped 5; count of bases not matched to a gene: 3. The germline gives CDR1 KGHSH, CDR2 LQKENI. CDR3 residues: CASSPPGQGNEKLFF. As DNA, the CDR3 is TGTGCCAGCTCACCCCCGGGACAGGGGAATGAAAAACTGTTTTTT.

The chain links TRBV7-8 to TRBJ2-1, with a tentative D call TRBD1 (6 bases). V was shortened by 3 bases and J by 10 bases, with 10 bases between the two germline ends. The CDR3 has 12 residues. Germline CDR1 SGHVS, CDR2 FQNEAQ. The CDR3 DNA reads TGTGCCAGCAGCTTTAGTACAGGGGAGCAGTTCTTC. Translation: CASSFSTGEQFF.

This sequence joins TRBV6-1 and TRBJ2-2; possibly TRBD2 for D (5 bases). Germline CDR1 and CDR2: MNHNS and SASEGT. The CDR3 loop spans 15 amino acids. Trimming removed 7 bases from V and 4 bases from J, with 16 bases in between. The CDR3 coding sequence is TGTGCCAGCATATCTTTCTTAACTAGCACCGGGGAGCTGTTTTTT. Translating gives CASISFLTSTGELFF.

There are a few counts of this clone. This chain uses TRBV27 with TRBJ2-5; 7 nucleotides match TRBD1. Germline values: CDR1 MNHEY, CDR2 SMNVEV (reference sequence). V gave up 0 bases and J gave up 4 bases; unmatched junction bases: 2. This CDR3 contains 14 residues. The DNA for the CDR3 is TGTGCCAGCAGTTTATCCGGGGACAGAGAGACCCAGTACTTC. This translates into CASSLSGDRETQYF.

The J gene is TRBJ1-5, the V gene TRBV5-6; TRBD1 matches 9 bases. Germline lookup yields CDR1 SGHDT and CDR2 YYEEEE. The length of the CDR3 is 17 residues. V lost 4 bases to trimming and J lost 3 bases; unmatched junction nucleotides: 11. The DNA for the CDR3 is TGTGCCAGCAGCAACACAGGGGGCGTAAGGATCAATCAGCCCCAGCATTTT. This codes for CASSNTGGVRINQPQHF.

The genes are TRBV6-4 and TRBJ2-2; 7 positions match TRBD1. V was pared by 6 bases and J by 1 base, with 2 bases of the junction left unmatched. From germline, CDR1 is MRHNA and CDR2 SNTAGT. CDR3 size: 14 residues. Here the CDR3 DNA reads TGTGCCAGCAGCAGGACAGGGAACACCGGGGAGCTGTTTTTT. The encoded protein is CASSRTGNTGELFF.

This sequence joins TRBV18 and TRBJ1-1, with D uncertain. Germline V gene lookup returns CDR1 KGHSH and CDR2 LQKENI. The CDR3 runs to 13 residues. V was shortened by 10 bases and J by 1 base, with 13 bases between the two germline ends. The chain's CDR3 is CATKDNANTEAFF. CDR3 DNA: TGTGCCACCAAAGACAACGCGAACACTGAAGCTTTCTTT.

This chain links TRBV7-2 with TRBJ2-1, with TRBD1 identical over 9 bases. CDR1 and CDR2 from the germline V gene are SGHTA and FQGNSA. The CDR3 has 15 amino acids. V trimming: 5 bases; J trimming: 3 bases; junction bases outside the gene matches: 5. The chain's CDR3 is CASSPQGAFYNEQFF. In nucleotides, the CDR3 is TGTGCCAGCAGCCCACAGGGGGCTTTCTACAATGAGCAGTTCTTC.

This clone has a single count. V gene TRBV6-7 combines with J gene TRBJ2-7, with D unresolved. TRBV6-7 is given ORF status, its function remaining uncertain. Trimming stripped 2 bases from V and 2 bases from J, with 10 bases between. CDR3 length: 14 amino acids. The CDR3, as DNA: TGTGCCAGCAGTTACACGAGCGAGACCTACGAGCAGTACTTC. Amino acids: CASSYTSETYEQYF.

The V call is TRBV6-5, the J call TRBJ1-1, with 7 bases aligning to TRBD1. The V and J ends lost 7 bases and 4 bases, in that order; junction bases with no gene match: 9. Germline V CDR1 and CDR2: MNHEY, SVGAGI. The length of the CDR3 is 14 residues. The chain's CDR3 is CASNTGTAFTEAFF. In DNA form, the CDR3 reads TGTGCCAGCAATACCGGGACAGCTTTCACTGAAGCTTTCTTT.